This T cell receptor (beta chain) stems from a study of blood T cell repertoires in COVID-19. Study summary: Nucleic acid was either cDNA or gDNA, and it came from T cells, B-cell-depleted T cells, or PBMCs.

Trimming left V 8 bases short and J 2 bases short, with 15 bases between. The CDR3 spans 14 residues. Germline V gene lookup returns CDR1 KGHSH and CDR2 LQKENI. In the original workflow: Researchers report that nucleated cell counts were estimated from reference gene primer amplification. Generated by immunoSEQ multiplex PCR, the TCRdb table keeps only in-frame clones and is missing some. Clonal size and the V and J genes are those of that table, whereas D and trimming came from the DNA. Here the sample spans nearly 40,000 clones, roughly 80% being singletons. This TCR was recovered from a man aged 45 to 65 with active or convalescent COVID-19. The sequenced sample was peripheral blood. The V gene is TRBV18, the J gene TRBJ1-2; D not resolved. CDR3 nucleotide sequence: TGTGCCAGCACAAGGTCGAGAGGGAACTATGGCTACACCTTC. As protein: CASTRSRGNYGYTF.